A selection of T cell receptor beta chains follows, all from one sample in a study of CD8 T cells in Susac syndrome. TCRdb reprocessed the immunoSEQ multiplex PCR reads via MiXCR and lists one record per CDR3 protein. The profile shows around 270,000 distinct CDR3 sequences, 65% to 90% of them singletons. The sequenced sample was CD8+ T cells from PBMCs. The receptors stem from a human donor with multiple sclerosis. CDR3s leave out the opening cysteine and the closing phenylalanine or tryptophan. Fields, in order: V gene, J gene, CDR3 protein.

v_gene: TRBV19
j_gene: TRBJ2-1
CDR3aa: ASKRGPSSYNEQF

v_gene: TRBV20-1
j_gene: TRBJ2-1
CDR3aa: SASPTSGRVGEQF

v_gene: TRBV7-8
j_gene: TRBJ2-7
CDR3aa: ALSGGLAAENHEQY

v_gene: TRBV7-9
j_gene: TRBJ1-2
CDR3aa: ASSLVTGGHHYGYT

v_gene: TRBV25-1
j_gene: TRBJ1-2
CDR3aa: ASRTGPTTI

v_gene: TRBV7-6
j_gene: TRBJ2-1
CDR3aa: ASSISGEQF

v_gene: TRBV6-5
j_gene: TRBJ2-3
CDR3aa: ASSYSVLGSASGRADTQY

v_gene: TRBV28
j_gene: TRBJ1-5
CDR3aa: ASSLGGQGDSSQPQH

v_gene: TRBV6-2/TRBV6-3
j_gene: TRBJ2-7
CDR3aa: ASSYSVGPKTYEQY

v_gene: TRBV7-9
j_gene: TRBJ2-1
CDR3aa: ASSREGEQF

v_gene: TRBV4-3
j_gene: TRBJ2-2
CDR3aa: ASSQGTPAGELF

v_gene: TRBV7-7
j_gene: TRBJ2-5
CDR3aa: ASSFGLAGPGHQETQY

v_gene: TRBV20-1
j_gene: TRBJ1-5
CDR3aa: SARGTATQPQH

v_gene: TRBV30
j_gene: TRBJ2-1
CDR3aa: ASPGVAGSYNEQF

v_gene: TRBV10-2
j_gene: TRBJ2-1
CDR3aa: ASSGTSGEQF

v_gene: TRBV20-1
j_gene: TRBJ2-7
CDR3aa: SARDRRGLYEQY

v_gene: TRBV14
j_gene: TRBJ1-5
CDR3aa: ASSRQIDQPQH

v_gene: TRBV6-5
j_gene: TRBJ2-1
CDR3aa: ASSYSPGQTSSYNEQF

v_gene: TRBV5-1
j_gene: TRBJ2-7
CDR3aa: ASTPTGTGMSYEQY

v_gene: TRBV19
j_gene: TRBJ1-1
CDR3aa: ASSASAMNTEAF

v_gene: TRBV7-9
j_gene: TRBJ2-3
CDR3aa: ASSSGTSGRVSDPDTQY

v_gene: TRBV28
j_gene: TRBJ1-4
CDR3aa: ASSSLMGNEKLF

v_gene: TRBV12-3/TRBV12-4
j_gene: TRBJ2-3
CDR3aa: ASSLEPDTQY

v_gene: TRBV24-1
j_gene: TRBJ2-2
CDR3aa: ATSDLPGTENTGELF

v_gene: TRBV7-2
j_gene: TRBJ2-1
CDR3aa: ASSLVGGRYNEQF

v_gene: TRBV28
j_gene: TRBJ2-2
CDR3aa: ASSFLTGNTGELF

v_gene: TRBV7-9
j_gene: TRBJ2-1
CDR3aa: ASSFGQGVYNEQF

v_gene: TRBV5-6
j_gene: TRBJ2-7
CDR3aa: ASSQDRTGFYEQY

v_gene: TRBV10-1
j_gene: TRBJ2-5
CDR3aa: ASRRRATQCRTQY

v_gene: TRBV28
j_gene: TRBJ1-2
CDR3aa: ASSLGRINYGYT

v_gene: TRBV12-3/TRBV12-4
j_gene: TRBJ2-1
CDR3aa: ASSPPLEYEQF

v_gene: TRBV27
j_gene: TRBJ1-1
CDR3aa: ASSLTTGTLLTSAAF

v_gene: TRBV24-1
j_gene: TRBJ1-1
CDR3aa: ATSGENTEAF

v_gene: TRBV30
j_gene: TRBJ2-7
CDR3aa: AWRSRGPSSYEQY

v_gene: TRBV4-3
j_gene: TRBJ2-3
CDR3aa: ASSQARGGTDTQY

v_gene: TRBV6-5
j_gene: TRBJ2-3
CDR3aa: ASSYIRTSTDTQY

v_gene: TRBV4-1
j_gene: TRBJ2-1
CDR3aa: ASSHFEGAGSYNEQF

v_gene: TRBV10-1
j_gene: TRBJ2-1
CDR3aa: ASSGPLAGWYNEQF

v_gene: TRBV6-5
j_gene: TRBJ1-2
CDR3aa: ASSYRQGYGYT

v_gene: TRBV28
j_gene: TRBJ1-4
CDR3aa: ASSGTWVDEKLF

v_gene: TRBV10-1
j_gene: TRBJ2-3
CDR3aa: ASSDREGRNTDTQY